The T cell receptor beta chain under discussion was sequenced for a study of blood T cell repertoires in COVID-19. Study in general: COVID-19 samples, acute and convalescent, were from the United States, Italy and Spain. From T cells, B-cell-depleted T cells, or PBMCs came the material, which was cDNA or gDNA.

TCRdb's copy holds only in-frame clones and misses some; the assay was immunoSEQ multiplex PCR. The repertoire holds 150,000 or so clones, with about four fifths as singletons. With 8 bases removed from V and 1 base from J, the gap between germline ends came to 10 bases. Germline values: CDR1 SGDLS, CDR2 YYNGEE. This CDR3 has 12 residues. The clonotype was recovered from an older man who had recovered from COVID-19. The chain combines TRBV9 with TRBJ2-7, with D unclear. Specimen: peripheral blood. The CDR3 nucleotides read TGTGCCAGTACCTTTACTTCCTACGAGCAGTACTTC. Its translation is CASTFTSYEQYF.